Presented here are 8 T cell receptor beta chains from one specimen sequenced in a study of blood T cell repertoires in COVID-19. Only in-frame clones appear in the TCRdb table, and some are missing; sequencing was by immunoSEQ multiplex PCR. Of fewer than 300,000 clones in the sample, 75% to 95% were seen once. Sequences were obtained from peripheral blood. These receptors all come from a person aged 18 to 35 with COVID-19, enrolled during active disease.

The CDR3 sequence: CASSFKTPRTDTQYF. CDR3 coding DNA: TGTGCCAGCAGTTTTAAGACTCCAAGGACAGATACGCAGTATTTT. V gene TRBV27 combines with J gene TRBJ2-3, with unresolved D. The germline V gene encodes CDR1 MNHEY and CDR2 SMNVEV (reference sequence). CDR3 size: 15 residues. Trimming stripped 3 bases from V and 3 bases from J, with 13 bases between.

The chain links TRBV24-1 to TRBJ2-1; TRBD2 aligns across 8 bases. Germline-derived CDR1 and CDR2 are KGHDR and SFDVKD. CDR3 length: 16 residues. V lost 2 bases and J lost 0; bases outside the gene matches: 2. This CDR3 is CATSDSREVSYNEQFF. The CDR3 bases are TGTGCCACCAGTGATTCGCGGGAGGTCTCCTACAATGAGCAGTTCTTC.

The rearrangement uses TRBV28 and TRBJ2-1; 7 nucleotides line up with TRBD2. The V gene's germline CDR1 is MDHEN and CDR2 SYDVKM. The CDR3 totals 16 residues. Trimming took 7 bases from V and 0 from J; bases not matched to a gene: 9. The CDR3 DNA reads TGTGCCAGCAATGGAAACCGGGACTACTCCTACAATGAGCAGTTCTTC. It yields the protein CASNGNRDYSYNEQFF.

This clone was observed once. The CDR3 region has the DNA TGTGCCAGTAGTGTCGGACGTTTAGCGGGCCGCTCCTACAATGAGCAGTTCTTC. Protein: CASSVGRLAGRSYNEQFF. The V gene is TRBV19, the J gene TRBJ2-1, with TRBD2 matching over 7 bases. CDR3 size: 18 residues. Losses at the gene ends were 5 bases for V and 0 bases for J; bases not matched to a gene: 13. Germline assignment: CDR1 LNHDA and CDR2 SQIVND (reference sequence).

The V gene is TRBV18, the J gene TRBJ1-1, with TRBD1 matching 11 bases. V lost 2 bases to trimming and J lost 4 bases; unmatched junction nucleotides: 3. Germline V CDR1 and CDR2: KGHSH, LQKENI. The CDR3 has 15 amino acids. In DNA form, the CDR3 reads TGTGCCAGCTCACCAACCGGGACAGGGGGCACTGAAGCTTTCTTT. Amino acids: CASSPTGTGGTEAFF.

This chain links TRBV3-1 (or the pseudogene TRBV3-2) with TRBJ2-7; 14 bases line up with TRBD2. The V gene end was trimmed by 3 bases and the J gene end by 2 bases; junction bases not matched to a gene: 6. This CDR3 spans 17 amino acids. Germline CDR1 reads LGHDT; CDR2 reads YNNKEL (reference sequence). This chain's CDR3 is CASSQIPGLAGAYEQYF. The CDR3 DNA reads TGTGCCAGCAGCCAGATACCGGGACTAGCGGGAGCCTACGAGCAGTACTTC.

The gene calls are TRBV5-5 and TRBJ2-1; 11 nucleotides match TRBD2. Germline V gene sequence: CDR1 SGHKS, CDR2 YYEKEE (reference sequence). V gave up 4 bases and J gave up 9 bases; unmatched junction bases: 9. The CDR3 is made up of 15 amino acids. The CDR3 DNA sequence: TGTGCCAGCAGCAGGGACACTAGCGGGAGTTCTGAGCAGTTCTTC. It specifies CASSRDTSGSSEQFF.

This chain connects TRBV9 to TRBJ2-7, with D possibly TRBD2 on 5 matching bases. V dropped 0 bases and J dropped 0 bases, with 7 bases sitting between them. The CDR3 has 14 amino acids. In germline, CDR1 is SGDLS, CDR2 YYNGEE. CDR3 in amino acids: CASSVVGNSYEQYF. CDR3 nucleotides: TGTGCCAGCAGCGTAGTCGGGAACTCCTACGAGCAGTACTTC.